This T cell receptor beta chain was profiled in a study of siplizumab effects on memory and regulatory T cells (dated by TCRdb to between 2019 and 2020). Study-wide context: The study examined how the anti-CD2 antibody siplizumab affects alloreactive T-cell subsets in allogeneic mixed lymphocyte reactions built from human PBMCs. The research as a whole found: Because sequences at frequencies below about 10^-5 were poorly captured, only a minor fraction of alloreactive clones could be mapped back to unstimulated subsets. Siplizumab significantly lowered the cumulative frequency of alloreactive sequences that could be traced to unstimulated CD4+ memory T cells. About 75-95% of proliferating CD4+ or CD8+ clones could not be given a naive or memory phenotype. Among mappable alloreactive CD4+ clones, the Treg-derived fraction averaged approximately 69% with siplizumab versus around 25% in control reactions. Compared with memory T cells, unstimulated naive T cells appeared more diverse, and naive cells seemed to make a substantial contribution to the alloresponse. Whether proliferating Tregs from siplizumab cultures actually had suppressive function was not functionally confirmed.

Sorted unstimulated T cells and proliferating T cells recovered from mixed lymphocyte reactions underwent TCRbeta CDR3 sequencing. Fresh whole blood from ten HLA-typed healthy donors was used as the source from which PBMCs were isolated. To map where alloreactive clones came from, unstimulated CD4+ non-regulatory T cells were FACS-sorted. Worth noting for this clone: The clone's antigen remains unknown. The record has no base qualities; no much larger clone is one base away.

For CDR1 and CDR2, the germline V gene lists MGHRA and YSYEKL. Reading from cysteine to phenylalanine, the CDR3 counts 15 amino acids. Only the CDR3 DNA is retained, 45 bases long and in frame from the first base. From V the trimming removes 6 bases and from J it removes 4 bases, while the gene matches leave 8 bases of the junction unaccounted for. Libraries were built with the immunoSEQ multiplex PCR assay. Approximately 100,000 TCR templates per sample were assayed on the deep sequencing platform. Genomic DNA extracted from sorted T cells was used for TCRbeta CDR3 sequencing. For the original study's pipeline: The R programming language was used for the clonal analysis of the TCRbeta CDR3 data. Alloreactive CD4+ and CD8+ clones were identified by comparing unstimulated samples to CFSE-low samples taken after the reaction. Regulatory or non-regulatory origin of alloreactive CD4+ clones was assigned by matching sequences to the sorted unstimulated Treg and non-Treg repertoires. TCRdb took this table from immuneACCESS and kept in-frame rearrangements with V and J called. Such tables lack part of the clones; where checked against another copy, unresolved V genes explain under half of the gap, and the rest is unexplained. V and J calls and clone size come straight from that table; D and trimming were deduced from the DNA. This sample holds about 100,000 clones; nearly 95% were observed only once. The ten largest clones take up more than 10% of the sample.

The rearranged segments are TRBV4-1 and TRBJ2-2, with 7 middle bases fitting TRBD1. The sequence was collected from a human donor in good health. Sequences were obtained from non-Treg CD4+ T cells sorted from blood. According to the study, the label for this sample's cell subset or site signals: FACS-sorted unstimulated CD4+ non-regulatory T cells. The nucleotide sequence is TGCGCCAGCAGGCCAACAGGGGTGCTCACCGGGGAGCTGTTTTTT. The encoded protein is CASRPTGVLTGELFF.